This is a list of T cell receptor beta chains from one sample in a study of blood T cells in healthy people across ages. One entry per CDR3 protein, called by TCRdb with MiXCR from the 5' RACE reads. The sample yields 710,000 or so distinct CDR3 sequences, approximately 31% seen once. Sequenced input: blood. The receptor set was obtained from an elderly woman in good health. CDR3s include the opening cysteine and the closing phenylalanine or tryptophan. A D gene is named only where the DNA matches it firmly. Only part of the rows carry a size: once, few, many, or a class if the clone is expanded.

clone_size	d_call	j_call	v_call	cdr3_nt	cdr3_aa
-	-	TRBJ1-1	TRBV6-6	TGTGCCAGCAGTTGGGCAGGGGCAACAGGGACTGAAGCTTTCTTT	CASSWAGATGTEAFF
-	TRBD2	TRBJ2-5	TRBV6-1	TGTGCCAGCAGTGGCCAGAAGGGACTAGCGGGCGGGATGTTTGAGACCCAGTACTTC	CASSGQKGLAGGMFETQYF
-	TRBD1	TRBJ1-3	TRBV30	TGTGCCTGGAGGAAACCCTCCGGGACAGGGGGCTCCGTCTCTGGAAACACCATATATTTT	CAWRKPSGTGGSVSGNTIYF
-	-	TRBJ1-5	TRBV10-3	TGTGCCATCAGTGAGTCGGTGGGCTTCGGAGTTCGGCCCCAGCATTTT	CAISESVGFGVRPQHF
few	TRBD2	TRBJ2-5	TRBV29-1	TGCAGCGTTGAACCGACTAGCGGGATCCAGACCCAGTACTTC	CSVEPTSGIQTQYF
many	-	TRBJ2-6	TRBV20-1	TGCAGTGCTAGAATGTATACTGGGGCCAACGTCCTGACTTTC	CSARMYTGANVLTF
many	TRBD1	TRBJ1-2	TRBV4-1	TGCGCCAGCAGCCAAGAACTGTCAGGGGGAACCCTTAACTATGGCTACACCTTC	CASSQELSGGTLNYGYTF
many	-	TRBJ1-1	TRBV5-1	TGCGCCAGCAGCTTGCAACAGCAGAACACTGAAGCTTTCTTT	CASSLQQQNTEAFF
many	TRBD1	TRBJ2-7	TRBV12-3/TRBV12-4	TGTGCCAGCAGCCCGACAGGGACCTACGAGCAGTACTTC	CASSPTGTYEQYF
-	-	TRBJ2-7	TRBV7-3	TGTGCCAGCAGCCAACGACAGGACAACTACGAGCAGTACTTC	CASSQRQDNYEQYF
many	TRBD1	TRBJ2-1	TRBV28	TGTGCCAGCAGAGGGAGTGACAGGGGGGCATACAATGAGCAGTTCTTC	CASRGSDRGAYNEQFF
many	-	TRBJ2-7	TRBV7-9	TGTGCCAGCAGCTTAGCGTGGGCCTCTAGAACCGAGCAGTACTTC	CASSLAWASRTEQYF
-	-	TRBJ2-5	TRBV6-6	TGTGCCAGCAGTGATGACTGGGTGTTAGGGGAGCAGTACTTC	CASSDDWVLGEQYF
-	TRBD2	TRBJ2-1	TRBV10-3	TGTGCCATCAGTCAGCGGGAGGGCCGGAATGAGCAGTTCTTC	CAISQREGRNEQFF
many	TRBD1	TRBJ2-3	TRBV6-2/TRBV6-3	TGTGCCAGCGGACCCCGGGACAGGGAGGGGTATTTT	CASGPRDREGYF
-	-	TRBJ1-1	TRBV20-1	TGCAGTGCCAGAAAAGGCAGGTCTAACACTGAAGCTTTCTTT	CSARKGRSNTEAFF
-	TRBD2	TRBJ2-7	TRBV29-1	TGCAGCGTCGAAAGGGAGGGGACCTACGAGCAGTACTTC	CSVEREGTYEQYF
few	-	TRBJ1-6	TRBV6-5	TGTGCCAGCAGCCAAAACAGGAAGAGTAATTCACCCCTCCACTTT	CASSQNRKSNSPLHF
-	-	TRBJ2-7	TRBV30	TGTGCCTGGAGTGTTGGGTTCGGGTACGAGCAGTACTTC	CAWSVGFGYEQYF
-	-	TRBJ2-6	TRBV5-6	TGTGCCAGCAGCAAGGACAAATGGGGGACTGGGGCCAACGTCCTGACTTTC	CASSKDKWGTGANVLTF
-	TRBD1	TRBJ1-6	TRBV2	TGTGCCAGCAAGACAGGGTTAGATTCACCCCTCCACTTT	CASKTGLDSPLHF
many	TRBD1	TRBJ2-7	TRBV4-1	TGCGCCAGCAGCCAAGCGGGACAGGGAAGCCGGGAGCAGTACTTC	CASSQAGQGSREQYF
many	TRBD1	TRBJ1-5	TRBV2	TGTGCCAGCAGTCGCACAGGGGCGGATCAGCCCCAGCATTTT	CASSRTGADQPQHF
-	-	TRBJ1-4	TRBV2	TGTGCCAGCAAAAGGGTTTTTGGGGAAAAACTGTTTTTT	CASKRVFGEKLFF
many	-	TRBJ1-5	TRBV29-1	TGCAGCGCACAGGGCATTGGGCAGCCCCAGCATTTT	CSAQGIGQPQHF
many	-	TRBJ2-3	TRBV5-1	TGCGCCAGCAGAAAAGGGACTTCCACAGATACGCAGTATTTT	CASRKGTSTDTQYF
-	-	TRBJ1-1	TRBV7-9	TGTGCCAGCAGCCCCCACACAGCGAACACTGAAGCTTTCTTT	CASSPHTANTEAFF
many	TRBD1	TRBJ2-5	TRBV20-1	TGCAGTGCGGGGGACAGGATGCAAGAGACCCAGTACTTC	CSAGDRMQETQYF
few	-	TRBJ1-1	TRBV10-2	TGCGCCAGCAGTGACCCAAGGCAGGCGACGAACACTGAAGCTTTCTTT	CASSDPRQATNTEAFF
-	TRBD1	TRBJ1-2	TRBV10-3	TGTGCCATCAGTGGCGGGACAGACTATGGCTACACCTTC	CAISGGTDYGYTF
many	-	TRBJ2-4	TRBV6-5	TGTGCCAGCAGTCCCAGGGGGGGGGCGTCTTCAAACATTCAGTACTTC	CASSPRGGASSNIQYF
many	TRBD2	TRBJ2-1	TRBV3-1	TGTGCCAGCAGTTTCCTAGCGGGGGTGAATGAGCAGTTCTTC	CASSFLAGVNEQFF
-	-	TRBJ2-7	TRBV7-2	TGTGCCAGCAGCTTAGCGCTTACAGGGAGGACCGAGCAGTACTTC	CASSLALTGRTEQYF
many	-	TRBJ2-7	TRBV27	TGTGCCAGCAGTTTACTGGCAGGGACGGTCTCCTACGAGCAGTACTTC	CASSLLAGTVSYEQYF
-	TRBD2	TRBJ2-3	TRBV27	TGTGCCAGCAGTTCCTCCCCTAGCGGGAGGGCCTACACAGATACGCAGTATTTT	CASSSSPSGRAYTDTQYF
many	TRBD2	TRBJ2-3	TRBV7-8	TGTGCCAGCAGCTTAGGCGGGGGGACGACAGATACGCAGTATTTT	CASSLGGGTTDTQYF
-	TRBD2	TRBJ2-1	TRBV11-2	TGTGCCAGCAGCTTAGTGACCGGGACTAGCGTGGGTGAGCAGTTCTTC	CASSLVTGTSVGEQFF
-	-	TRBJ1-1	TRBV3-1	TGTGCCAGCAGCCAACGATCTAATGCGGGGGCCAAAGCTTTCTTT	CASSQRSNAGAKAFF
many	-	TRBJ2-7	TRBV15	TGTGCCACCAGCAGAGAATACGGAAACGAGCAGTACTTC	CATSREYGNEQYF
many	-	TRBJ2-3	TRBV29-1	TGCAGCGTTGCACAGCCTTCAGATACGCAGTATTTT	CSVAQPSDTQYF
many	-	TRBJ2-1	TRBV7-6	TGTGCCAGCAGCTCTGAGCTGGGGGCCACCAATGAGCAGTTCTTC	CASSSELGATNEQFF
many	-	TRBJ2-3	TRBV7-9	TGTGCCAGCAGCTTCGCCGAGTACACAGATACGCAGTATTTT	CASSFAEYTDTQYF
-	TRBD1	TRBJ2-5	TRBV7-2	TGTGCCAGCAGCCCCGAAGGGGGCTGGGGAGAGACCCAGTACTTC	CASSPEGGWGETQYF
few	-	TRBJ1-5	TRBV7-2	TGTGCCAGCAGTCCCGGATGGGGAAGCAATCAGCCCCAGCATTTT	CASSPGWGSNQPQHF
-	-	TRBJ1-1	TRBV13	TGTGCCAGCAGCTTAGTCCCCGGAGGTACGGCTGAAGCTTTCTTT	CASSLVPGGTAEAFF
many	TRBD1	TRBJ2-7	TRBV9	TGTGCCAGCAGCGAAGGACAGGCGACCTACGAGCAGTACTTC	CASSEGQATYEQYF
once	TRBD2	TRBJ2-1	TRBV20-1	TGCAGTGCTACGGATGCGCGGCTAGCGGGAGTCCAAGAGACCCAGTTCTTC	CSATDARLAGVQETQFF
many	-	TRBJ1-2	TRBV7-9	TGTGCCAGCAGCTTAGCAGGGGCCCTTGGGGATGGCTACACCTTC	CASSLAGALGDGYTF
few	-	TRBJ1-1	TRBV5-6	TGTGCCAGCACGCAGGGAGTTCGTATGAACACTGAAGCTTTCTTT	CASTQGVRMNTEAFF
-	-	TRBJ2-7	TRBV27	TGTGCCAGCAGTTCAAGCGTACTTGCGGGGGCCTACAATGAGCAGTACTTC	CASSSSVLAGAYNEQYF
once	TRBD1	TRBJ2-1	TRBV5-1	TGCGCCAGCAGCTGGGCGACAGGGAATGAGCAGTTCTTC	CASSWATGNEQFF
-	TRBD1	TRBJ2-2	TRBV28	TGTGCCAGCAGTTTGACAGGGAGAGAGAACACCGGGGAGCTGTTTTTT	CASSLTGRENTGELFF
few	-	TRBJ1-2	TRBV3-1	TGTGCCAGCAGCCAAGACCCGGGGGTACGAAGTGGCTACACCTTC	CASSQDPGVRSGYTF
many	-	TRBJ2-1	TRBV7-2	TGTGCCAGCAGCCTATTGACAGGACAATACAATGAGCAGTTCTTC	CASSLLTGQYNEQFF
-	TRBD2	TRBJ2-1	TRBV10-3	TGTGCCATCAGGGAAACTAGCGGGAGGGCGATCAATGAGCAGTTCTTC	CAIRETSGRAINEQFF
many	-	TRBJ1-2	TRBV7-9	TGTGCCAGCAGCCCTTATGAGGGCATCTATGGCTACACCTTC	CASSPYEGIYGYTF
-	-	TRBJ2-7	TRBV5-5	TGTGCCAGCAGCTTGGCCACCACGGTAGCGGTTACCCCGTACTTC	CASSLATTVAVTPYF
-	-	TRBJ1-5	TRBV28	TGTGCCAGCAGTTTTTTTCAGGGCTCCCGGCATTTT	CASSFFQGSRHF
few	TRBD2	TRBJ2-2	TRBV7-2	TGTGCCAGCAGCTTAAACGGGGGGGCGAGCACCGGGGAGCTGTTTTTT	CASSLNGGASTGELFF